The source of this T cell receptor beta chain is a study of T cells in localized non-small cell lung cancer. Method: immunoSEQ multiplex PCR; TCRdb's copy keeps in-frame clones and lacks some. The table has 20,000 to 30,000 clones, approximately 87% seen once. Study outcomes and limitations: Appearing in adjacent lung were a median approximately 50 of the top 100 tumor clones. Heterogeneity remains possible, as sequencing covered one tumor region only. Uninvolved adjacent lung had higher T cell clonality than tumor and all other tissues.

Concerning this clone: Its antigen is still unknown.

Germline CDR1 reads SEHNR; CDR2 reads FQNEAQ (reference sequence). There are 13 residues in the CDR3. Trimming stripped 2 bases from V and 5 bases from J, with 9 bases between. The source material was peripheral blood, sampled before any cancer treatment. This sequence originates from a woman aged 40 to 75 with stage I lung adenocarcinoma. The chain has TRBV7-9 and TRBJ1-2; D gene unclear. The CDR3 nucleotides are TGTGCCAGCAGCTTATCCGGGGAGTATGGCTACACCTTC. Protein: CASSLSGEYGYTF.